One and the same sample provided the 25 T cell receptor beta chains below, sequenced in a study of T cell changes during pregnancy in multiple sclerosis. Some clones are missing from TCRdb's copy, which holds only in-frame ones; the method was immunoSEQ multiplex PCR. The table includes approximately 65,000 clones, 95% to 97% detected once. The sequencing used CD8+ T cells from peripheral blood mononuclear cells, collected after pregnancy. The receptors come from a female donor with multiple sclerosis, enrolled in a pregnancy study.

The CDR3 bases are TGTGCCAGCAGCTTCTGGACAGGGGCCCCGGACAATGAGCAGTTCTTC. Its protein is CASSFWTGAPDNEQFF. V usage is TRBV5-6 and J usage is TRBJ2-1; 9 bases fit TRBD1. Germline loops: CDR1 SGHDT, CDR2 YYEEEE. V was clipped by 2 bases and J by 5 bases; unmatched bases: 8. The CDR3 extends over 16 amino acids.

This rearrangement joins TRBV7-3 to TRBJ2-3, with 11 bases lining up with TRBD1. With V trimmed by 1 base and J by 1 base, 7 bases remained unmatched. The CDR3 length is 18 residues. Per the germline V gene, CDR1 is SGHTA and CDR2 is FQGTGA. CDR3 DNA: TGTGCCAGCAGCTTAAACGGACAGGGGGCCCTGGGCACAGATACGCAGTATTTT. Translation: CASSLNGQGALGTDTQYF. The full variable domain, in which reference TRBV7-3 and TRBJ2-3 provide the parts outside the CDR3, is GAGVSQTPSNKVTEKGKYVELRCDPISGHTALYWYRQSLGQGPEFLIYFQGTGAADDSGLPNDRFFAVRPEGSVSTLKIQRTERGDSAVYLCASSLNGQGALGTDTQYFGPGTRLTVL.

The CDR3 spells CASSLSRFRDQPQHF. The CDR3 DNA follows: TGTGCCAGCAGCTTAAGCAGATTCAGGGATCAGCCCCAGCATTTT. V usage is TRBV7-8 and J usage is TRBJ1-5; perhaps TRBD1 as D (5 bases). The CDR3 is made up of 15 amino acids. V was clipped by 2 bases and J by 5 bases, with 13 bases between them. Germline-derived CDR1 and CDR2 are SGHVS and FQNEAQ.

This rearrangement joins TRBV13 to TRBJ1-1; 7 positions match TRBD1. Trimming at V came to 5 bases and at J to 6 bases, leaving 12 bases not matched to a gene. The CDR3 spans 15 residues. Germline lookup yields CDR1 PRHDT and CDR2 FYEKMQ (reference sequence). The CDR3 reads CASSPTGSRNAEAFF. For the CDR3, the DNA is TGTGCCAGCAGCCCGACAGGGTCCCGAAACGCTGAAGCTTTCTTT.

V is TRBV28 and J is TRBJ2-2; TRBD1 aligns across 9 bases. The CDR3 length is 17 residues. The V gene end was trimmed by 5 bases and the J gene end by 6 bases; junction bases not matched to a gene: 13. Germline assignment: CDR1 MDHEN and CDR2 SYDVKM. CDR3 in amino acids: CASSVSPGQGDPGELFF. Here the CDR3 DNA reads TGTGCCAGCAGTGTCTCCCCGGGACAGGGTGACCCCGGGGAGCTGTTTTTT.

This sequence joins TRBV10-3 and TRBJ2-7, with a tentative D call TRBD1 (6 bases). Germline V lookup: CDR1 ENHRY, CDR2 SYGVKD. The CDR3 length is 15 residues. The V and J ends lost 6 bases and 5 bases respectively, with 20 bases between them. This chain's CDR3 is CAISGLQGGLDEQYF. The CDR3 nucleotides read TGTGCCATCAGCGGGCTACAGGGTGGACTCGACGAGCAGTACTTC.

J is TRBJ2-5 and V is TRBV27; TRBD1 matches at 9 bases. CDR3 length equals 15 residues. Germline V CDR1 and CDR2: MNHEY, SMNVEV (reference sequence). Germline trimming cut 4 bases from V and 5 bases from J; bases unmatched to any gene: 8. CDR3 bases: TGTGCCAGCAGTTCGCCGGGACAGGGTTTGGAGACCCAGTACTTC. Protein sequence: CASSSPGQGLETQYF.

CDR3 region: CASSETRIQETQYF. As DNA, the CDR3 is TGCGCCAGCAGTGAGACGCGCATTCAAGAGACCCAGTACTTC. The V gene is TRBV10-1, the J gene TRBJ2-5; unclear D gene. The germline V gene has CDR1 WNHNN and CDR2 SYGVQD (reference sequence). V lost 2 bases, J lost 2 bases, and 9 bases lay in between. This CDR3 contains 14 residues.

The chain joins TRBV29-1 to TRBJ1-2, with 7 bases fitting TRBD1. Germline trimming cut 0 bases from V and 3 bases from J; bases unmatched to any gene: 10. Germline-derived CDR1 and CDR2 are SQVTM and ANQGSEA. The length of the CDR3 is 16 residues. CDR3 amino acids: CSVEDLRATGYYGYTF. CDR3 nucleotide sequence: TGCAGCGTTGAAGACTTACGCGCGACAGGGTACTATGGCTACACCTTC. The complete variable domain, with remaining parts taken from reference TRBV29-1 and TRBJ1-2, reads SAVISQKPSRDICQRGTSLTIQCQVDSQVTMMFWYRQQPGQSLTLIATANQGSEATYESGFVIDKFPISRPNLTFSTLTVSNMSPEDSSIYLCSVEDLRATGYYGYTFGSGTRLTVV.

The V and J genes are TRBV28 and TRBJ2-2; D uncertain. Trimming took off 2 bases at V and 2 bases at J, with 9 bases between the two ends. The CDR3 is 15 residues long. The germline gives CDR1 MDHEN, CDR2 SYDVKM. This CDR3 reads CASSLTGPNTGELFF. The CDR3 DNA sequence: TGTGCCAGCAGTTTAACTGGGCCTAACACCGGGGAGCTGTTTTTT. Filled out from reference TRBV28 and TRBJ2-2, the complete variable domain reads DVKVTQSSRYLVKRTGEKVFLECVQDMDHENMFWYRQDPGLGLRLIYFSYDVKMKEKGDIPEGYSVSREKKERFSLILESASTNQTSMYLCASSLTGPNTGELFFGEGSRLTVL.

The chain joins TRBV5-5 to TRBJ2-4; 8 nucleotides match TRBD2. The J segment lost 7 bases and the V segment lost 3 bases, leaving 12 bases of the junction unmatched. This CDR3 has 16 amino acids. The germline CDR1 and CDR2 sequences are SGHKS and YYEKEE (reference sequence). CDR3 region: CASSYAGREDGNIQYF. DNA of the CDR3: TGTGCCAGCAGCTACGCCGGGAGGGAGGATGGTAACATTCAGTACTTC.

The V and J genes are TRBV14 and TRBJ1-1, with a possible D match to TRBD1 (5 bases). The CDR3 has 18 residues. V shed 2 bases and J shed 0 bases, with 19 bases lying between them. The germline gives CDR1 SGHDN, CDR2 FVKESK. The CDR3 region is CASSQRGWGRILNTEAFF. Here the CDR3 DNA reads TGTGCCAGCAGCCAAAGAGGTTGGGGGAGGATATTGAACACTGAAGCTTTCTTT.

This rearrangement joins TRBV6-1 to TRBJ2-1; 11 nucleotides line up with TRBD2. The CDR3 consists of 15 residues. J gave up 2 bases and V 6 bases, and 3 bases lay outside the gene matches. From germline, CDR1 is MNHNS and CDR2 SASEGT. The CDR3 DNA reads as TGTGCCAGCAGCCGACTAGCGGGACCCTACAATGAGCAGTTCTTC. This codes for CASSRLAGPYNEQFF.

J is TRBJ2-7 and V is TRBV18; weak D call: TRBD2 (6 bases). The CDR3 is 14 residues long. V lost 0 bases to trimming and J lost 2 bases, with 8 bases between them. Germline V gene data show CDR1 as KGHSH and CDR2 as LQKENI. CDR3 residues: CASSPPGGTYEQYF. CDR3 nucleotides: TGTGCCAGCTCACCACCGGGGGGAACCTACGAGCAGTACTTC.

The rearrangement joins TRBV29-1 to TRBJ2-5; possible D gene TRBD2, 7 bases. The length of the CDR3 is 17 residues. The V end was cut by 2 bases, the J end by 1 base, with 20 bases between. CDR1 is SQVTM and CDR2 is ANQGSEA in the germline V gene. Here the CDR3 DNA reads TGCAGCGTTGAACAGGAGGGGGGGGGCCGGAGCCAAGAGACCCAGTACTTC. It translates to CSVEQEGGGRSQETQYF. The variable domain in full, with the rest retrieved from reference TRBV29-1 and TRBJ2-5, is SAVISQKPSRDICQRGTSLTIQCQVDSQVTMMFWYRQQPGQSLTLIATANQGSEATYESGFVIDKFPISRPNLTFSTLTVSNMSPEDSSIYLCSVEQEGGGRSQETQYFGPGTRLLVL.

CDR3 nucleotides: TGTGCCAGCAGCTCCGCAGGGGGCACAGATACGCAGTATTTT. Its protein is CASSSAGGTDTQYF. V gene TRBV7-9 combines with J gene TRBJ2-3; perhaps TRBD1 as D (6 bases). The CDR3 contains 14 residues. Trimming took off 4 bases at V and 1 base at J, with 9 bases between the two ends. The germline V gene has CDR1 SEHNR and CDR2 FQNEAQ (reference sequence).

The chain employs TRBV28 and TRBJ2-1, with 9 bases matching TRBD2. V lost 5 bases, J lost 8 bases, and 7 bases stayed unmatched. Germline V CDR1 and CDR2: MDHEN, SYDVKM. The CDR3 has 14 residues. The CDR3 nucleotides are TGTGCCAGCAGTGCCTTCTCTAGCGGGGATGAGCAGTTCTTC. Its protein is CASSAFSSGDEQFF.

The chain employs TRBV7-9 and TRBJ2-1, with 8 nucleotides matching TRBD2. Trimming cost V 3 bases and J 3 bases; bases outside gene matches: 7. This CDR3 is 16 amino acids long. Germline-derived CDR1 and CDR2 are SEHNR and FQNEAQ (reference sequence). The CDR3 coding sequence is TGTGCCAGCAGCTTTACGTCCGGGACTAGCTACAATGAGCAGTTCTTC. Translation gives CASSFTSGTSYNEQFF.

The genes are TRBV29-1 and TRBJ2-1, with a tentative D call TRBD1 (6 bases). This CDR3 is built from 13 residues. Trimming left V 3 bases short and J 10 bases short, with 16 bases between. CDR1 SQVTM and CDR2 ANQGSEA come from the germline V gene. The CDR3 is CSVERADGGEQFF. The CDR3 nucleotides read TGCAGCGTTGAGAGGGCCGATGGGGGCGAGCAGTTCTTC.

CDR3 DNA: TGTGCCAGCAGCTTGGAATTAGATGTAATTCGAGGGTATGGCTACACCTTC. It is translated as CASSLELDVIRGYGYTF. V usage is TRBV5-6 and J usage is TRBJ1-2; D is unclear. V was shortened by 0 bases and J by 5 bases, with 20 bases between the two germline ends. CDR1 and CDR2 from the germline V gene are SGHDT and YYEEEE. This CDR3 contains 17 residues.

J is TRBJ1-1 and V is TRBV2; possibly TRBD1 for D (6 bases). The V end was cut by 2 bases, the J end by 7 bases, with 11 bases between. Germline values: CDR1 SNHLY, CDR2 FYNNEI. CDR3 length: 13 residues. The CDR3 DNA sequence: TGTGCCAGCAGTGAATCGGACAGTTATGAAGCTTTCTTT. Its protein product is CASSESDSYEAFF.

The CDR3 sequence: CASSFFGQGRGYTF. CDR3 sequence (DNA): TGTGCCAGCAGTTTTTTCGGACAGGGCAGGGGCTACACCTTC. The V call is TRBV5-4, the J call TRBJ1-2; 8 bases line up with TRBD1. The CDR3 totals 14 residues. The germline V gene encodes CDR1 SGHNT and CDR2 YYREEE (reference sequence). V was clipped by 5 bases and J by 8 bases; unmatched bases: 11.

This clone was seen more than once but under ten times. The chain recombines TRBV6-1 with TRBJ1-2, with 11 bases matching TRBD1. J lost 3 bases, V lost 8 bases, and 5 bases had no gene match. This CDR3 has 14 residues. Germline values: CDR1 MNHNS, CDR2 SASEGT. CDR3: CASLGQGVYYGYTF. The CDR3 coding sequence is TGTGCCAGCTTGGGACAGGGGGTCTACTATGGCTACACCTTC.

V gene TRBV27 combines with J gene TRBJ1-5; a weak D match, TRBD1 (5 bases). The CDR3 length is 13 residues. Germline assignment: CDR1 MNHEY and CDR2 SMNVEV (reference sequence). The V and J ends lost 4 bases and 6 bases respectively, with 10 bases between them. For the CDR3, the DNA is TGTGCCAGCAGTTCCGGCGGGGCTCAGCCCCAGCATTTT. Translating gives CASSSGGAQPQHF.

A single count supports this clone. V usage is TRBV7-9 and J usage is TRBJ2-7; 8 nucleotides match TRBD1. Germline trimming cut 1 base from V and 4 bases from J; bases unmatched to any gene: 6. This CDR3 is built from 15 residues. Germline V gene data show CDR1 as SEHNR and CDR2 as FQNEAQ (reference sequence). Written as DNA, the CDR3 is TGTGCCAGCAGCTTAGTGGGAACAGGGGGTTACGAGCAGTACTTC. This translates into CASSLVGTGGYEQYF.